Listed below are T cell receptor beta chains from one sample, sequenced in a study of spatial heterogeneity in lung cancer. TCRdb used MiXCR to reprocess the 5' RACE reads, holding one entry per CDR3 protein. The data show some 100,000 distinct CDR3 sequences, more than 10% seen once. This specimen consisted of PBMCs, obtained at surgery. These receptors all stem from a male donor with early-stage non-small cell lung cancer. CDR3s include the opening cysteine and the closing phenylalanine or tryptophan. D genes are given only for firm matches. Rows give clone size only sometimes, using once, few, many, or a class for an expanded clone.

clone size: few; D gene: -; V gene: TRBV11-2; J gene: TRBJ1-2; CDR3 DNA: TGTGCCAGCAGCTTAGATACCCCACAGGGTGTCTATGGCTACACCTTC; CDR3 protein: CASSLDTPQGVYGYTF
clone size: -; D gene: -; V gene: TRBV20-1; J gene: TRBJ1-5; CDR3 DNA: TGCAGTGCTAGAGCAGGGGATAGCAATCAGCCCCAGCATTTT; CDR3 protein: CSARAGDSNQPQHF
clone size: few; D gene: -; V gene: TRBV18; J gene: TRBJ2-7; CDR3 DNA: TGTGCCAGCTCACCACTAAGGACGGGAACCTACGAGCAGTACTTC; CDR3 protein: CASSPLRTGTYEQYF
clone size: -; D gene: -; V gene: TRBV12-3/TRBV12-4; J gene: TRBJ2-3; CDR3 DNA: TGTGCCAGCAGTGAACAGGGAGCAAGCACAGATACGCAGTATTTT; CDR3 protein: CASSEQGASTDTQYF
clone size: -; D gene: -; V gene: TRBV28; J gene: TRBJ1-2; CDR3 DNA: TGTGCCAGCAGTAACCCAACGCCCGTTTATGGCTACACCTTC; CDR3 protein: CASSNPTPVYGYTF
clone size: few; D gene: -; V gene: TRBV2; J gene: TRBJ1-6; CDR3 DNA: TGTGCCAGCATAGTCCTAGCAGGGAATTCACCCCTCCACTTT; CDR3 protein: CASIVLAGNSPLHF
clone size: many; D gene: TRBD1; V gene: TRBV6-5; J gene: TRBJ1-1; CDR3 DNA: TGTGCCAGCAAATTAGACAGGGACACTGAAGCTTTCTTT; CDR3 protein: CASKLDRDTEAFF
clone size: many; D gene: -; V gene: TRBV3-1; J gene: TRBJ2-1; CDR3 DNA: TGTGCCAGCAGCCCAGGAGTGAGGAATGAGCAGTTCTTC; CDR3 protein: CASSPGVRNEQFF
clone size: -; D gene: TRBD2; V gene: TRBV24-1; J gene: TRBJ2-1; CDR3 DNA: TGTGCCACCAGAGCCTGGGGACTAGCGGAAGGATTTAGCTCCTACAATGAGCAGTTCTTC; CDR3 protein: CATRAWGLAEGFSSYNEQFF
clone size: few; D gene: -; V gene: TRBV14; J gene: TRBJ2-3; CDR3 DNA: TGTGCCAGCAGCCAACTGAGACAGGGAGGAGCAGATACGCAGTATTTT; CDR3 protein: CASSQLRQGGADTQYF
clone size: -; D gene: -; V gene: TRBV11-2; J gene: TRBJ1-1; CDR3 DNA: TGTGCCAGCAGCCCAACAGTTGTGAACACTGAAGCTTTCTTT; CDR3 protein: CASSPTVVNTEAFF
clone size: -; D gene: TRBD1; V gene: TRBV5-1; J gene: TRBJ2-7; CDR3 DNA: TGCGCCAGCAGCTTCACAGGGGACGTGGGCGAGCAGTACTTC; CDR3 protein: CASSFTGDVGEQYF
clone size: -; D gene: TRBD1; V gene: TRBV7-9; J gene: TRBJ2-2; CDR3 DNA: TGTGCCAGCCTAAGACAGGGGACAAACACCGGGGAGCTGTTTTTT; CDR3 protein: CASLRQGTNTGELFF
clone size: -; D gene: -; V gene: TRBV24-1; J gene: TRBJ2-5; CDR3 DNA: TGTGCCACCAGTGACCCACCCCAAGAGACCCAGTACTTC; CDR3 protein: CATSDPPQETQYF
clone size: few; D gene: TRBD2; V gene: TRBV7-2; J gene: TRBJ2-1; CDR3 DNA: TGTGCCAGCAGCTTAGACGGGACTAGCCACAATGAGCAGTTCTTC; CDR3 protein: CASSLDGTSHNEQFF
clone size: -; D gene: -; V gene: TRBV3-1; J gene: TRBJ1-1; CDR3 DNA: TGTGCCAGCAGCCAGACCGGGACCGAGAACACTGAAGCTTTCTTT; CDR3 protein: CASSQTGTENTEAFF
clone size: -; D gene: TRBD1; V gene: TRBV7-9; J gene: TRBJ1-4; CDR3 DNA: TGTGCCAGCAGCATACCGGGACAGGGAGATGAAAAACTGTTTTTT; CDR3 protein: CASSIPGQGDEKLFF
clone size: -; D gene: TRBD1; V gene: TRBV12-3/TRBV12-4; J gene: TRBJ2-7; CDR3 DNA: TGTGCCAGCAGTTTATCCCAGGGGGCGCACGAGCAGTACTTC; CDR3 protein: CASSLSQGAHEQYF
clone size: -; D gene: TRBD1; V gene: TRBV6-1; J gene: TRBJ1-5; CDR3 DNA: TGTGCCAGCAGTGAGGACAGGGTCCGCAATCAGCCCCAGCATTTT; CDR3 protein: CASSEDRVRNQPQHF
clone size: many; D gene: -; V gene: TRBV13; J gene: TRBJ1-6; CDR3 DNA: TGTGCCAGCAGCTTAAGGGGCCACTATAATTCACCCCTCCACTTT; CDR3 protein: CASSLRGHYNSPLHF
clone size: -; D gene: TRBD2; V gene: TRBV14; J gene: TRBJ2-3; CDR3 DNA: TGTGCCAGCAGCCAAGAGGTGAACGGGACTAGCGGCACAGATACGCAGTATTTT; CDR3 protein: CASSQEVNGTSGTDTQYF
clone size: -; D gene: TRBD1; V gene: TRBV11-2; J gene: TRBJ1-5; CDR3 DNA: TGTGCCAGCAGCTTAGCCACCGGGACAGGGGGCCATCAGCCCCAGCATTTT; CDR3 protein: CASSLATGTGGHQPQHF
clone size: few; D gene: -; V gene: TRBV20-1; J gene: TRBJ2-1; CDR3 DNA: TGCAGTGCTAGAGACCCCGGACAGCATTCCTACAATGAGCAGTTCTTC; CDR3 protein: CSARDPGQHSYNEQFF
clone size: -; D gene: TRBD1; V gene: TRBV20-1; J gene: TRBJ2-7; CDR3 DNA: TGCAGTGCCCCCGGACAGGGTCCCTACGAGCAGTACTTC; CDR3 protein: CSAPGQGPYEQYF
clone size: once; D gene: TRBD1; V gene: TRBV25-1; J gene: TRBJ2-7; CDR3 DNA: TGTGCCAGCAGTGAATTGGGACAGTCCTACGAGCAGTACTTC; CDR3 protein: CASSELGQSYEQYF
clone size: few; D gene: TRBD1; V gene: TRBV10-3; J gene: TRBJ1-5; CDR3 DNA: TGTGCCATCAGTGCAGGGGGCTATCAGCCCCAGCATTTT; CDR3 protein: CAISAGGYQPQHF